This TCR beta chain is from a study of T cell changes during pregnancy in multiple sclerosis. The data were produced by immunoSEQ multiplex PCR, yet TCRdb's version contains in-frame clones alone and is incomplete. The sample lists tens of thousands of clones; 90% were seen once. Germline CDR1 and CDR2: LGHNA and YNFKEQ. V was cut by 7 bases and J by 4 bases, with 17 bases left in between. The CDR3 extends over 15 amino acids. V is TRBV4-2 and J is TRBJ2-1; D is uncertain. This clonotype originated in a female donor with multiple sclerosis, enrolled in a pregnancy study. The material sequenced was CD8+ T cells from peripheral blood mononuclear cells, taken in the first trimester of pregnancy. DNA for the CDR3: TGTGCCAGCACCCGTGAGGTTAGTGGTTACAATGAGCAGTTCTTC. The encoded protein is CASTREVSGYNEQFF.